The sequence of this T cell receptor (beta chain) was determined in a study of shared clonotypes between healthy human individuals. This clone was detected only a few times. Antigen: not known. Findings and caveats of the study: Clonotypes that were shared across a handful of donors made up roughly 5% of naive CD4 clonotypes.

V lost 2 bases and J lost 6, with 10 bases in between. Germline CDR1 is KGHSH and CDR2 is LQKENI. This CDR3 contains 14 residues. The assay was immunoSEQ multiplex PCR, and TCRdb's table has in-frame clones only and misses some. The repertoire consists of more than 2,000,000 clones, with 80% to 95% occurring once and the leading ten covering around 0.4%. The source is a young man in good health. Some clones in this sample may be carry-over from other donors' samples. This sequence joins TRBV18 and TRBJ2-2; D possibly corresponds to TRBD1 (6 bases). The specimen sequenced was naive CD4+ T cells from PBMCs. Subset of the sample: CD45RA+ positively selected. CDR3 DNA: TGTGCCAGCTCACCAATACAGGGCCCCGGGGAGCTGTTTTTT. This encodes CASSPIQGPGELFF. The full variable domain, in which reference TRBV18 and TRBJ2-2 provide the parts outside the CDR3, is NAGVMQNPRHLVRRRGQEARLRCSPMKGHSHVYWYRQLPEEGLKFMVYLQKENIIDESGMPKERFSAEFPKEGPSILRIQQVVRGDSAAYFCASSPIQGPGELFFGEGSRLTVL.